This TCR beta chain was identified in a study of T cell clones after liver transplantation. Method: immunoSEQ multiplex PCR; TCRdb's copy keeps in-frame clones and lacks some. The table has tens of thousands of clones, 75% to 85% seen once. Looked up from germline, CDR1 is SGHDT and CDR2 is YYEEEE. The CDR3 consists of 15 residues. The V and J ends lost 4 bases and 4 bases respectively, with 17 bases between them. The receptor was isolated from a human patient who received a liver transplant. Some T cells may be provided by the graft donor. Sequenced here: CD4+ T cells from blood, sampled 12 months after liver transplant. The chain links TRBV5-6 to TRBJ2-5, with a weak D call TRBD1 (5 bases). CDR3 sequence reads: CASSLVKGAGETQYF. CDR3 bases: TGTGCCAGCAGCCTCGTCAAAGGGGCAGGAGAGACCCAGTACTTC.